In its sample, the clone carrying this TCR beta chain was seen a few times. Antigen unknown. This sample is part of a study of CD8 T cells in ankylosing spondylitis. General study points: What appeared characteristic of ankylosing spondylitis blood was a TCR beta motif of eight highly homologous variants. In ankylosing spondylitis patients, matched synovial fluid reportedly showed significant enrichment of disease-linked clones. Reports of some motif variants in reactive arthritis synovial fluid and blood predate this one.

Libraries of TCR beta came from quantitative 5'-RACE with molecular barcodes. TCRdb redid the calling of the 5' RACE reads with MiXCR, one entry per CDR3 protein. The sample gives hundreds of thousands of distinct CDR3 sequences, approximately 10% of which show up once; 0.45% to 0.6% is in the top ten. The sequence was collected from a male donor with ankylosing spondylitis. Sequenced input: blood, either unsorted or a sorted T cell fraction (not recorded which).

This chain's CDR3 is CASSQDTPSGGYNEQFF. CDR3 coding DNA: TGCGCCAGCAGCCAAGATACCCCTAGCGGGGGGTACAATGAGCAGTTCTTC. The rearrangement uses TRBV4-3 and TRBJ2-1; TRBD2 matches at 11 bases. Germline V gene data show CDR1 as LGHNA and CDR2 as YSLEER. There are 17 residues in the CDR3. Trimming removed 0 bases from V and 4 bases from J; junction bases left unmatched: 5.